This T cell receptor (beta chain) was captured in a study of blood T cell repertoires in COVID-19. Overall study context: Samples taken during acute and convalescent COVID-19 were collected in the United States, Italy and Spain.

This clone showed up just a few times. Only in-frame clones appear in the TCRdb table, and some are missing; sequencing was by immunoSEQ multiplex PCR. The sample consists of around 150,000 clones, 70% to 85% of them appearing once. The V segment lost 4 bases and the J segment 7 bases; nucleotides outside the gene matches: 10. Germline lookup yields CDR1 LGHNA and CDR2 YSLEER. The CDR3 has 15 amino acids. V is TRBV4-3 and J is TRBJ2-1; 7 bases fit TRBD1. The origin of this receptor is a man in his sixties who had recovered from COVID-19. The sequencing sample was made of peripheral blood. CDR3 amino acids: CASSRDAGGLNEQFF. Written as DNA, the CDR3 is TGCGCCAGCAGCCGGGATGCAGGGGGATTGAATGAGCAGTTCTTC.